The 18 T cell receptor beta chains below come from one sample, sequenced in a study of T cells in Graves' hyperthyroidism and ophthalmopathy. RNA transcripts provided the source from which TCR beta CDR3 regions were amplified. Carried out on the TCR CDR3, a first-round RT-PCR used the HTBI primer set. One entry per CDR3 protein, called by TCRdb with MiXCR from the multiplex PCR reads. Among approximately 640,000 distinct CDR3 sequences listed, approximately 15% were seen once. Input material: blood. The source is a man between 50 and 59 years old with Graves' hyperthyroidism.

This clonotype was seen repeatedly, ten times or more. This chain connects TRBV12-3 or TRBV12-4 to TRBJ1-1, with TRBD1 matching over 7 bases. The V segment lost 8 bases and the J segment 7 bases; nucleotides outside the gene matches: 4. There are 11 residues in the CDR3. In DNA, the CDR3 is TGTGCCAGCGGGGGACAGCGTGAAGCTTTCTTT. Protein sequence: CASGGQREAFF.

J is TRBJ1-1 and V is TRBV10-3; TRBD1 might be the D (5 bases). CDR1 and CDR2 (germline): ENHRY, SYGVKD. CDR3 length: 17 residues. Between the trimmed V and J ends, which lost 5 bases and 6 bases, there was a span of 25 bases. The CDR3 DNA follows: TGTGCCATCAGTTACTCGGTTCTGAGGGGCATGTCGCCTGAAGCTTTCTTT. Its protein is CAISYSVLRGMSPEAFF.

The CDR3 region has the DNA TGTGCCACCAGCAGGGGAACGGGCGGCAATCAGCCCCAGCATTTT. Translating it yields CATSRGTGGNQPQHF. The chain uses TRBV15 and TRBJ1-5; D unresolved. The CDR3 totals 15 residues. V gave up 3 bases and J gave up 2 bases, with 11 bases separating them. The germline gives CDR1 LNHNV, CDR2 YYDKDF (reference sequence).

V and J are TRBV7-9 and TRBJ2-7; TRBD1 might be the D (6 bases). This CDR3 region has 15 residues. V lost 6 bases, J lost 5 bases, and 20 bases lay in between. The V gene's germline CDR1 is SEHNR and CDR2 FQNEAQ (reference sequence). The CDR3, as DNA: TGTGCCAGCAGTTCCCCCCAGGGGATCTGGGACGAGCAGTACTTC. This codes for CASSSPQGIWDEQYF. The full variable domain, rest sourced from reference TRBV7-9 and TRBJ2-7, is DTGVSQNPRHKITKRGQNVTFRCDPISEHNRLYWYRQTLGQGPEFLTYFQNEAQLEKSRLLSDRFSAERPKGSFSTLEIQRTEQGDSAMYLCASSSPQGIWDEQYFGPGTRLTVT.

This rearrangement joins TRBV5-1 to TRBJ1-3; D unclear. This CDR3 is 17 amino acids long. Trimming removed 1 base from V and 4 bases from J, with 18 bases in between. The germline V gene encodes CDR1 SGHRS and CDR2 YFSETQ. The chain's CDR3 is CASSLTSSSSGGNTIYF. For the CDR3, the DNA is TGCGCCAGCAGCTTGACCAGTTCCTCCTCTGGAGGAAACACCATATATTTT.

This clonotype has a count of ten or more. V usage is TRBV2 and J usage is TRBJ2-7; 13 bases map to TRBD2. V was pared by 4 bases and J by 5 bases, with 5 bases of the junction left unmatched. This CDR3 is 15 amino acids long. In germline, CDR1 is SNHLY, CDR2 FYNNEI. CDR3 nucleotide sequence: TGTGCCAGCAGTGGGACTAGCGGGAGTTTCGACGAGCAGTACTTC. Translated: CASSGTSGSFDEQYF.

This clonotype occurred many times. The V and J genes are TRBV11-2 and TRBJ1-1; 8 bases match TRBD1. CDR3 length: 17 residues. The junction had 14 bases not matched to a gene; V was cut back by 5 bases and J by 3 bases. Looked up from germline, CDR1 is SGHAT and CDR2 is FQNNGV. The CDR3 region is CASSVRTGSRLDTEAFF. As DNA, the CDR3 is TGTGCCAGCAGCGTACGGACAGGGAGTCGGTTAGACACTGAAGCTTTCTTT.

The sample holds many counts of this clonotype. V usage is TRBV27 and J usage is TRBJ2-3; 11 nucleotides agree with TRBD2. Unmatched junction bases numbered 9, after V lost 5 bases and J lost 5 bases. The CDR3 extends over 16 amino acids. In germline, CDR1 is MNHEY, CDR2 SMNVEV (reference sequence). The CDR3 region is CASSDIAGGPIDTQYF. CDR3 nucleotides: TGTGCCAGCAGTGACATAGCGGGAGGGCCTATAGATACGCAGTATTTT.

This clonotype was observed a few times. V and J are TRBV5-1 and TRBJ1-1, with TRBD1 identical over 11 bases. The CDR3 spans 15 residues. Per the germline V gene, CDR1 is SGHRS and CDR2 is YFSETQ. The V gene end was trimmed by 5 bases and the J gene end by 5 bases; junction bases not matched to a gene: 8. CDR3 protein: CASSPGQGEITEAFF. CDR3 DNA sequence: TGCGCCAGCAGTCCGGGACAGGGGGAGATTACTGAAGCTTTCTTT. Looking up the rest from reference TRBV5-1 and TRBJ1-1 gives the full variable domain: KAGVTQTPRYLIKTRGQQVTLSCSPISGHRSVSWYQQTPGQGLQFLFEYFSETQRNKGNFPGRFSGRQFSNSRSEMNVSTLELGDSALYLCASSPGQGEITEAFFGQGTRLTVV.

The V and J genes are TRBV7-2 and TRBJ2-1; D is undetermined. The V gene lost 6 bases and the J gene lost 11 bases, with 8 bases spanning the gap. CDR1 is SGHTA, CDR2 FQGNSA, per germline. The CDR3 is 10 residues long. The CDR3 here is CASSYGQQFF. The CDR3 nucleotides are TGTGCCAGCAGTTACGGACAGCAGTTCTTC.

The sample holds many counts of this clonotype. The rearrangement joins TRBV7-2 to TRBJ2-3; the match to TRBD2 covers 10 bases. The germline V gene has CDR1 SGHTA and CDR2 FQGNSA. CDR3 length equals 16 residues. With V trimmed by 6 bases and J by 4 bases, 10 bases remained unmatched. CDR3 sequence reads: CASRPAVAGGPDTQYF. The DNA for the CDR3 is TGTGCCAGCAGACCGGCGGTAGCGGGAGGCCCAGATACGCAGTATTTT.

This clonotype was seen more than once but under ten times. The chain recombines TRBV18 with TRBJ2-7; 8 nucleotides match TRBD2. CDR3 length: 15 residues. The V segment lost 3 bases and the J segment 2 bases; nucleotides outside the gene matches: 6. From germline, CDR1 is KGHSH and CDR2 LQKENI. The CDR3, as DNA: TGTGCCAGCTCACCTGGGACTAGTCTCGCCTACGAGCAGTACTTC. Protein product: CASSPGTSLAYEQYF. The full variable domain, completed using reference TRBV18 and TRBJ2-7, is NAGVMQNPRHLVRRRGQEARLRCSPMKGHSHVYWYRQLPEEGLKFMVYLQKENIIDESGMPKERFSAEFPKEGPSILRIQQVVRGDSAAYFCASSPGTSLAYEQYFGPGTRLTVT.

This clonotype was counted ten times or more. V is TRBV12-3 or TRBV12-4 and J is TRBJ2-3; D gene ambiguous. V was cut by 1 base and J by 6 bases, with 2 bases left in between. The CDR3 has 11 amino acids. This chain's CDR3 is CASSLVDTQYF. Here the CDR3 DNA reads TGTGCCAGCAGTTTAGTGGATACGCAGTATTTT.

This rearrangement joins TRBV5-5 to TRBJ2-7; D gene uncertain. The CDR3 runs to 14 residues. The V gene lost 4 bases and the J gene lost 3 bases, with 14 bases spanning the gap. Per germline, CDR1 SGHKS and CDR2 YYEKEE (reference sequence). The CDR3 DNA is TGTGCCAGCAGCCCAGGACCCCTGGTCTACGAGCAGTACTTC. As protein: CASSPGPLVYEQYF.

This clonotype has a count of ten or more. CDR3 in amino acids: CASSKRGQGRTEAFF. CDR3 DNA sequence: TGTGCCAGCAGTAAGAGGGGACAGGGGAGGACTGAAGCTTTCTTT. V and J are TRBV13 and TRBJ1-1; TRBD1 matches at 10 bases. V shed 6 bases and J 5 bases; nucleotides not matched to a gene: 9. The germline V gene encodes CDR1 PRHDT and CDR2 FYEKMQ (reference sequence). The CDR3 contains 15 residues.

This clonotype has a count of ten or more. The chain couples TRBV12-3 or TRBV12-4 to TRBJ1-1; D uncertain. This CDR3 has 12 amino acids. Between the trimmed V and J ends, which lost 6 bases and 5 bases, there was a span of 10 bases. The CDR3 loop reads CASSTDGTEAFF. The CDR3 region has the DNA TGTGCCAGCAGCACCGATGGAACTGAAGCTTTCTTT.

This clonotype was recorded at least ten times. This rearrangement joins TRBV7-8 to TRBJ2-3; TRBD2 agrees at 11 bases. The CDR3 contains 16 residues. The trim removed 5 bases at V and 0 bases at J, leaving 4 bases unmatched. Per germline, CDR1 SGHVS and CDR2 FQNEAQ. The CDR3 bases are TGTGCCAGCAGCCAGACTAGCGGGGCTAGCACAGATACGCAGTATTTT. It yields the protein CASSQTSGASTDTQYF.

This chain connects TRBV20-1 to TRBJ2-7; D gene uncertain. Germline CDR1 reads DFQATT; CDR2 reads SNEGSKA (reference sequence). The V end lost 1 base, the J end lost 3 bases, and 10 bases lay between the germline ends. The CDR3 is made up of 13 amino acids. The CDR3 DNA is TGCAGTGCTAGAGGCAGGCCGGGCTACGAGCAGTACTTC. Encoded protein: CSARGRPGYEQYF.